This T cell receptor (beta chain) was recovered during a study of tumor-infiltrating lymphocytes in oesophageal squamous cell carcinoma. TCRdb ran MiXCR on the PCR reads and lists one entry per CDR3 protein. The sample has 15,000 to 25,000 distinct CDR3 sequences; around 41% are singletons. The receptor was isolated from a male donor with esophageal squamous cell carcinoma. Specimen: normal esophageal tissue next to the tumor.

CDR3 nucleotides: TGTGCCAGCAGCATCATAGGAGGGGCCGGGGAGCTGTTTTTT. Translation gives CASSIIGGAGELFF. This chain links TRBV2 with TRBJ2-2; TRBD2 is a possible D gene (6 bases). The CDR3 loop spans 14 amino acids. V dropped 6 bases and J dropped 6 bases, with 14 bases sitting between them. The germline V gene encodes CDR1 SNHLY and CDR2 FYNNEI.